The clone carrying this TCR beta chain turned up a few times. These data belong to a study of cytotoxic CD8 clonotypes in ibrutinib-treated CLL. CDR3 size: 14 residues. CDR1 is SGHAT, CDR2 FQNNGV, per germline. The V gene lost 5 bases and the J gene lost 7 bases, with 17 bases spanning the gap. The planned depth of sequencing spanned 1 in 200,000 to 1 in 1 million T cells. Data came from immunoSEQ multiplex PCR; TCRdb stores just in-frame clones and leaves some out. This sample has approximately 140,000 clones; approximately 75% occur once, and the top ten carry about 29%. This specimen consisted of PBMCs, obtained after 12 months of ibrutinib treatment. The rearrangement links TRBV11-2 to TRBJ1-1; D gene uncertain. This TCR came from a human donor with chronic lymphocytic leukemia. Here the CDR3 DNA reads TGTGCCAGCAGCCTAGGACGGATAGGGCTTGAAGCTTTCTTT. Translated: CASSLGRIGLEAFF.